This is a list of T cell receptor beta chains from one sample in a study of blood T cell repertoires in COVID-19. Method: immunoSEQ multiplex PCR; TCRdb's copy keeps in-frame clones and lacks some. The sample contains around 150,000 clones, 80% to 95% of which appear only once. The specimen sequenced was peripheral blood. These receptor sequences come from a man aged 30 to 45 with COVID-19, enrolled during active disease. Both conserved end residues are part of each CDR3. The order of the fields is D gene, J gene, V gene, clone size, CDR3 protein, CDR3 DNA. The D gene is left open where the match is weak. The listing skips clone size in some rows; elsewhere it reads once, few, many or a size class.

- | TRBJ1-5 | TRBV5-4 | - | CASGQGLNQPQHF | TGTGCCAGCGGCCAGGGCCTCAATCAGCCCCAGCATTTT
- | TRBJ1-2 | TRBV11-2 | - | CASSLVTGVDGYTF | TGTGCCAGCAGCTTAGTAACCGGGGTTGACGGCTACACCTTC
- | TRBJ1-4 | TRBV12-3/TRBV12-4 | - | CASLKWENEKLFF | TGTGCCAGCTTAAAGTGGGAGAATGAAAAACTGTTTTTT
TRBD2 | TRBJ2-2 | TRBV29-1 | - | CSVATTSGNTGELFF | TGCAGCGTTGCCACCACTAGCGGGAACACCGGGGAGCTGTTTTTT
- | TRBJ2-3 | TRBV19 | - | CASRSERLGTDTQYF | TGTGCCAGTAGAAGCGAGAGGCTCGGCACAGATACGCAGTATTTT
- | TRBJ1-1 | TRBV4-3 | - | CASSQVGREGTEAFF | TGCGCCAGCAGCCAAGTGGGCAGGGAGGGCACTGAAGCTTTCTTT
- | TRBJ2-1 | TRBV7-2 | - | CASSAGAVDEQFF | TGTGCCAGCTCGGCAGGGGCCGTCGATGAGCAGTTCTTC
TRBD2 | TRBJ2-5 | TRBV30 | - | CAWSGGGETQYF | TGTGCCTGGAGTGGGGGGGGAGAGACCCAGTACTTC
TRBD2 | TRBJ2-1 | TRBV19 | - | CASEGLAGDGEQFF | TGTGCCAGCGAGGGACTAGCGGGAGATGGTGAGCAGTTCTTC
- | TRBJ1-5 | TRBV21-1 | - | CAIKEGHNLTWNQPQHF | TGTGCGATAAAGGAGGGGCATAATTTGACTTGGAATCAGCCCCAGCATTTT
- | TRBJ1-2 | TRBV10-3 | - | CAISEGTTAIGYTF | TGTGCCATCAGTGAGGGGACAACCGCCATTGGCTACACCTTC
- | TRBJ1-5 | TRBV2 | once | CASSGDTFLQPQHF | TGTGCCAGCAGTGGAGACACTTTTCTTCAGCCCCAGCATTTT
TRBD1 | TRBJ1-3 | TRBV9 | - | CASSTGVDSGNTIYF | TGTGCCAGCAGCACAGGGGTGGACTCTGGAAACACCATATATTTT
- | TRBJ2-4 | TRBV25-1 | - | CASSEWRQRENIQYF | TGTGCCAGCAGTGAATGGAGACAGAGAGAAAACATTCAGTACTTC
- | TRBJ2-1 | TRBV29-1 | - | CSVERVEQFF | TGCAGCGTTGAGCGAGTTGAGCAGTTCTTC
- | TRBJ1-2 | TRBV15 | - | CATSRGTDYGYTF | TGTGCCACCAGCAGAGGGACAGACTATGGCTACACCTTC
- | TRBJ1-2 | TRBV11-2 | - | CASSGLEGRANYGYTF | TGTGCCAGCAGCGGACTGGAGGGCCGAGCTAACTATGGCTACACCTTC
TRBD1 | TRBJ1-1 | TRBV28 | once | CASSPTGGRTEAFF | TGTGCCAGCAGTCCTACAGGGGGCAGGACTGAAGCTTTCTTT
TRBD1 | TRBJ1-2 | TRBV4-2 | - | CASSPGQGLLYGYTF | TGTGCCAGCAGTCCGGGACAGGGCCTCCTCTATGGCTACACCTTC
TRBD1 | TRBJ2-2 | TRBV24-1 | - | CATSEPGTGNTGELFF | TGTGCCACCAGTGAGCCCGGGACAGGGAACACCGGGGAGCTGTTTTTT
- | TRBJ1-2 | TRBV6-5 | - | CASRGEDGYYGYTF | TGTGCCAGCAGGGGAGAGGACGGATACTATGGCTACACCTTC
TRBD1 | TRBJ1-2 | TRBV19 | once | CASSITTQGQGNYGYTF | TGTGCCAGTAGTATTACCACACAGGGGCAGGGGAACTATGGCTACACCTTC
TRBD1 | TRBJ1-6 | TRBV27 | - | CASSLSGQGARNNSPLHF | TGTGCCAGCAGTTTATCCGGACAGGGGGCGCGGAATAATTCACCCCTCCACTTT
TRBD1 | TRBJ1-2 | TRBV24-1 | - | CATSDPPTGASGYTF | TGTGCCACCAGTGACCCTCCGACAGGGGCGAGCGGCTACACCTTC
- | TRBJ1-2 | TRBV7-2 | - | CASTEGANYGYTF | TGTGCCAGCACCGAAGGGGCCAACTATGGCTACACCTTC
TRBD1 | TRBJ1-2 | TRBV19 | - | CASSILGQARSYGYTF | TGTGCCAGTAGTATCCTGGGACAGGCGAGGAGCTATGGCTACACCTTC
- | TRBJ1-5 | TRBV3-1/TRBV3-2 | - | CASSQDIRGNQPQHF | TGTGCCAGCAGCCAAGACATCCGGGGGAACCAGCCCCAGCATTTT
TRBD1 | TRBJ2-3 | TRBV28 | - | CASSSRRDSRTDTQYF | TGTGCCAGCAGTTCCCGCCGGGACAGTCGCACAGATACGCAGTATTTT
TRBD1 | TRBJ2-7 | TRBV6-5 | - | CASSFTGASSSYEQYF | TGTGCCAGCAGTTTTACAGGGGCTTCAAGCTCCTACGAGCAGTACTTC
TRBD1 | TRBJ2-4 | TRBV19 | once | CASSISPGTGAKNIQYF | TGTGCCAGTAGTATAAGTCCCGGGACAGGGGCCAAAAACATTCAGTACTTC
TRBD2 | TRBJ2-5 | TRBV4-1 | - | CASSQVAGGPRETQYF | TGCGCCAGCAGCCAAGTTGCGGGAGGGCCGAGAGAGACCCAGTACTTC
- | TRBJ2-1 | TRBV2 | medium-sized | CASSDPSRTSYNEQFF | TGTGCCAGCAGTGATCCTAGCCGGACGTCCTACAATGAGCAGTTCTTC
- | TRBJ1-6 | TRBV30 | - | CASRTTGSPLHF | TGTGCCTCGAGAACCACAGGCTCACCCCTCCACTTT
- | TRBJ2-1 | TRBV5-8 | - | CASSPGHQSSYNEQFF | TGTGCCAGCAGCCCGGGACACCAGAGCTCCTACAATGAGCAGTTCTTC
- | TRBJ1-3 | TRBV19 | - | CASSLDRNTIYF | TGTGCCAGTAGTTTGGACAGAAACACCATATATTTT
TRBD1 | TRBJ2-5 | TRBV5-8 | once | CASSLSGQGQETQYF | TGTGCCAGCAGCCTTTCCGGACAGGGCCAAGAGACCCAGTACTTC
- | TRBJ1-5 | TRBV6-5 | - | CASSSARGYQPQHF | TGTGCCAGCAGTTCAGCCCGGGGGTATCAGCCCCAGCATTTT
- | TRBJ2-7 | TRBV28 | few | CASSLNLGHEQYF | TGTGCCAGCAGTTTAAATTTGGGGCACGAGCAGTACTTC
TRBD1 | TRBJ1-2 | TRBV4-3 | - | CASSQESGPGGGYTF | TGCGCCAGCAGCCAAGAATCAGGCCCAGGGGGCGGCTACACCTTC
TRBD1 | TRBJ2-3 | TRBV18 | - | CASSPPGTAITDTQYF | TGTGCCAGCTCACCACCAGGGACAGCTATCACAGATACGCAGTATTTT
- | TRBJ2-7 | TRBV12-3/TRBV12-4 | - | CASRAAAGNEQYF | TGTGCCAGCAGGGCTGCGGCTGGTAACGAGCAGTACTTC